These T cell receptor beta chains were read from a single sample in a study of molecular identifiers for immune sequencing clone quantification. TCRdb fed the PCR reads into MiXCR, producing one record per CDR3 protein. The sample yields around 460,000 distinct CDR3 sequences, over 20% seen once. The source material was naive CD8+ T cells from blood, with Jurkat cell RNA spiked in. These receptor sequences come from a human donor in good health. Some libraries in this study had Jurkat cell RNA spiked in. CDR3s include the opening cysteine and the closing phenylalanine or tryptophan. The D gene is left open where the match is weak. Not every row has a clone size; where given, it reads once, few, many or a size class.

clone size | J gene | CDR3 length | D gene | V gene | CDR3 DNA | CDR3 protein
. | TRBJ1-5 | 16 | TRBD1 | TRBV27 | TGTGCCAGCAGTTTAAGGGGACAGGACGGCAATCAGCCCCAGCATTTT | CASSLRGQDGNQPQHF
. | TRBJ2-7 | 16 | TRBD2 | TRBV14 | TGTGCCAGCAGCCAAGATATAGCGGGGCCTGCCTACGAGCAGTACTTC | CASSQDIAGPAYEQYF
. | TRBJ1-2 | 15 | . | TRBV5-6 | TGTGCCAGCAGCCCCCCGAGCGTCTTACTCTATGGCTACACCTTC | CASSPPSVLLYGYTF
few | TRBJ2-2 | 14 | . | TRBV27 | TGTGCCAGCAGTTTCATTGGGTCCACCGGGGAGCTGTTTTTT | CASSFIGSTGELFF
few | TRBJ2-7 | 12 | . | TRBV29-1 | TGCAGCGTTGAGGGGAGCTCCTACGAGCAGTACTTC | CSVEGSSYEQYF
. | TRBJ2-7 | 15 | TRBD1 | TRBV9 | TGTGCCAGCAGCCCCCGGGACAGGGCCGCCTACGAGCAGTACTTC | CASSPRDRAAYEQYF
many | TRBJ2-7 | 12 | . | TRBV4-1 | TGCGCCAGCAGCCAAGGAGGGTACGAGCAGTACTTC | CASSQGGYEQYF
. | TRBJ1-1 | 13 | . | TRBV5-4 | TGTGCCAGCAGCTCCGGAGTGACGGCTGAAGCTTTCTTT | CASSSGVTAEAFF
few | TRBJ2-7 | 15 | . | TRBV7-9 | TGTGCCAGCAGCTCTTTACTAGTCTCAGCCTACGAGCAGTACTTC | CASSSLLVSAYEQYF
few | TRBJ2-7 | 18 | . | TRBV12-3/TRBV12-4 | TGTGCCAGCAGCTCTACCCTCCTGGCGGGGTGGTTTTCCTACGAGCAGTACTTC | CASSSTLLAGWFSYEQYF
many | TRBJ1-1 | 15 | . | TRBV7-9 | TGTGCCAGCAGCTTCGTTCAGGGCATGAACACTGAAGCTTTCTTT | CASSFVQGMNTEAFF
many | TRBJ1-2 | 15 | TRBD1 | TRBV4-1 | TGCGCCAGCAGCCAAGGACAGGGTCAAGGCTATGGCTACACCTTC | CASSQGQGQGYGYTF
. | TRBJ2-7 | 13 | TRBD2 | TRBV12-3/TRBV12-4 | TGTGCCAGCATGACTAGCCCAGTCGACGAGCAGTACTTC | CASMTSPVDEQYF
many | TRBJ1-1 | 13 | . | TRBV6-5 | TGTGCCAGCAGCCCAAACAGGGTCAATGAAGCTTTCTTT | CASSPNRVNEAFF
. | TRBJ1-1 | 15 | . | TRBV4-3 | TGCGGCAGCAGCCAAGACTCGGGCGCCCTTTCTGAAGCTTTCTTT | CGSSQDSGALSEAFF
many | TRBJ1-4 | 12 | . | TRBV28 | TGTGCCAGCAGTTTCATAGCCGCCAGACTGTTTTTT | CASSFIAARLFF
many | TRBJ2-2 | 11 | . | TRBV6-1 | TGTGCCAGCAGTGATACCGGGGAGCTGTTTTTT | CASSDTGELFF
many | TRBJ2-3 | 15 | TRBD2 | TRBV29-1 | TGCAGCGTTGAACCCACGGCTAGCGGGACAGATACGCAGTATTTT | CSVEPTASGTDTQYF
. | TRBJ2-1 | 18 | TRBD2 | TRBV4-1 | TGCGCCAGCAGCCAAAGGTTCTCTAGCGGGAGGGCCAACAATGAGCAGTCCTTC | CASSQRFSSGRANNEQSF
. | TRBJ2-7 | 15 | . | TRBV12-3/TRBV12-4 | TGTGCCAGCAGCCCTTCCGCGACTGGAACCTACGAGCAGTACTTC | CASSPSATGTYEQYF
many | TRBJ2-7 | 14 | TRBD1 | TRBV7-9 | TGTGCCAGCAGCTTAAGGACAGGGGGCTACGAGCAGTACTTC | CASSLRTGGYEQYF
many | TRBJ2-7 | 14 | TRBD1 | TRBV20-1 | TGCAGTGCTAGCGGGGACAGGACCGGTTACGAGCAGTACTTC | CSASGDRTGYEQYF
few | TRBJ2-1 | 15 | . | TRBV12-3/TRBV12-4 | TGTGCCAGCAGTCCAGACAATGAGGCCCGCGATGAGCAGTTCTTC | CASSPDNEARDEQFF
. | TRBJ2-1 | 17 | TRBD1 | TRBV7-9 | TGTGCCAGCAGCTTAGGGCAGACCGGGACAGGGATCGATGAGCAGTTCTTC | CASSLGQTGTGIDEQFF
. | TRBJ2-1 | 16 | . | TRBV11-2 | TGTGCCAGCAGCTTAGGTAGCGGTGTCTCCTACAATGAGCAGTTCTTC | CASSLGSGVSYNEQFF
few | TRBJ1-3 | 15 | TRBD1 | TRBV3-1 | TGTGCCAGCAGCCAGATAACAGGGGCTGGAAACACCATATATTTT | CASSQITGAGNTIYF
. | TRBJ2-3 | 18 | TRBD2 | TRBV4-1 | TGCGCCAGCAGCCAAGTAACCGGGACTAGCGGGAGTACAGATACGCAGTATTTT | CASSQVTGTSGSTDTQYF
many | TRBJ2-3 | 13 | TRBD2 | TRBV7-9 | TGTGCCAGCAGCTCGACTAGCTCAGATACGCAGTATTTT | CASSSTSSDTQYF
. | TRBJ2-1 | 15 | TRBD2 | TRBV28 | TGTGCCAGCAAGGTTCGCAGCGGGGAATACAATGAGCAGTTCTTC | CASKVRSGEYNEQFF
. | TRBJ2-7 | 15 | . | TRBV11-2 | TGTGCCAGCAGCTTAGTTGGTTCACCGACCTACGAGCAGTACTTC | CASSLVGSPTYEQYF
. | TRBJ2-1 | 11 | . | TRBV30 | TGTGCCTGGAGTGATATGGAACAGCAGTTCTTC | CAWSDMEQQFF
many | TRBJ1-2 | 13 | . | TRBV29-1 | TGCAGCGTTGATAGGGGTATCGACTATGGCTACACCTTC | CSVDRGIDYGYTF
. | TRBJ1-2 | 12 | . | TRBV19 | TGTGCCAGTAGTACTCTGGGCTATGGCTACACCTTC | CASSTLGYGYTF
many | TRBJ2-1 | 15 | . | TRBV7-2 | TGTGCCAGCAGCCAGACAGATGAAGGCTACAATGAGCAGTTCTTC | CASSQTDEGYNEQFF
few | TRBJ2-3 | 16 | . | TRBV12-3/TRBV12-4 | TGTGCCAGCAGACCTGCACACGACAGGAGAGCCGATACGCAGTATTTT | CASRPAHDRRADTQYF
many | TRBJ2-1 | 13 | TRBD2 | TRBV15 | TGTGCCATACGAGCGGGAGGGTACAATGAGCAGTTCTTC | CAIRAGGYNEQFF
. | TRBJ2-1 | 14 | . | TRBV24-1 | TGTGCCACCAGTGCCCGGGAAAACTACAATGAGCAGTTCTTC | CATSARENYNEQFF